This TCR beta chain emerged from a study of blood T cell repertoires in COVID-19. Produced via immunoSEQ multiplex PCR; TCRdb's table is partial and in-frame only. The repertoire holds under 300,000 clones, with under 85% as singletons. The material sequenced was peripheral blood. The receptor comes from a woman aged 40-49 years with active or convalescent COVID-19.

CDR3 nucleotides: TGTGCCAGCAGCAGTTGGACAGGGTTTGGGAACACTGAAGCTTTCTTT. Protein: CASSSWTGFGNTEAFF. The rearrangement joins TRBV11-1 to TRBJ1-1; 8 bases fit TRBD1. Germline lookup yields CDR1 SGHAT and CDR2 FQDESV (reference sequence). The CDR3 runs 16 residues. V dropped 5 bases and J dropped 1; count of bases not matched to a gene: 9.